This T cell receptor (beta chain) emerged from a study of shared clonotypes between healthy human individuals. Bulk PBMC genomic DNA spanned ten immunoSEQ deep plates. As originally analysed: With immunoSEQ giving junction-only sequences and no quality scores, filtering differed. Measured with immunoSEQ multiplex PCR; TCRdb has only the in-frame clones, and not every one. V and J calls and clone size are those listed in that table; D and trimming were worked out from the DNA. Of fewer than 600,000 clones in the sample, 70% to 80% were seen once. There were no recent acute infections or vaccinations among the donors, who were healthy HIV-negative adults. Trimming shortened V by 1 base and J by 3 bases, and 7 bases separated the two germline ends. The CDR3 has 13 amino acids. Germline CDR1 reads LGHNA; CDR2 reads YSLEER.

This sequence joins TRBV4-3 and TRBJ2-7; D gene unclear. Material: PBMCs. The source of this sequence is a woman aged 40 to 50 in good health. Some clones in this sample may be carry-over from other donors' samples. The CDR3 region is CASSQAFGYEQYF. CDR3 sequence (DNA): TGCGCCAGCAGCCAAGCCTTTGGCTACGAGCAGTACTTC.